Listed below are T cell receptor beta chains from one sample, sequenced in a study of cytotoxic CD8 clonotypes in ibrutinib-treated CLL. The data were produced by immunoSEQ multiplex PCR, yet TCRdb's version contains in-frame clones alone and is incomplete. Of fewer than 300,000 clones in the sample, approximately 76% were seen once. The material was PBMCs, obtained at disease progression, from a patient treated with ibrutinib. These receptors all stem from a human donor with chronic lymphocytic leukemia. Both conserved end residues are trimmed from each CDR3. The D gene is left open where the match is weak.

d_gene	v_gene	CDR3aa
NA	TRBV5-6	ASSLPTNSYNEQF
TRBD1	TRBV9	ASSVTGMDEQY
TRBD1	TRBV10-1	ASSDGTGDRDTQY
NA	TRBV6-5	ASSYSPGAGANVLT
TRBD2	TRBV7-9	ASSLVGGAYEQY
NA	TRBV10-2	ASSGTADTQY
NA	TRBV29-1	SVPAGHYYNEQF
TRBD2	TRBV7-2	ASSLAGLAGGPGSYEQY
NA	TRBV5-1	ASSLLQDAYEQY
NA	TRBV9	ASSVARGSNTGELF
NA	TRBV19	ASSTPDTQAF
NA	TRBV4-3	ASSQDPTYEQY
NA	TRBV18	ASSPMEEETQY
NA	TRBV6-5	ASSLIPGPQY